The 30 T cell receptor beta chains presented below share a single source sample, sequenced in a study of T-cell reconstitution after alpha-beta-depleted transplantation in children. TCRbeta library construction was performed incorporating unique molecular identifiers. Via MiXCR, TCRdb re-called the PCR reads, giving one row per CDR3 protein. Of over 85,000 distinct CDR3 sequences in the sample, about 8% were seen once. The source material was PBMCs, sampled before TCRalphabeta/CD19-depleted stem cell transplant. The receptors were sampled from a boy between 2 and 10 years old with acute lymphoblastic leukemia, due to receive a stem cell transplant.

In this sample, this clonotype turned up many times. The DNA for the CDR3 is TGTGCCAGCAGCCAAGGGAGCAGCAACTATGGCTACACCTTC. Residues: CASSQGSSNYGYTF. The chain joins TRBV3-1 to TRBJ1-2; D remains unclear. There are 14 residues in the CDR3. Per germline, CDR1 LGHDT and CDR2 YNNKEL (reference sequence). The V end lost 1 base, the J end lost 2 bases, and 8 bases lay between the germline ends.

The gene calls are TRBV15 and TRBJ1-2; D gene ambiguous. Trimming pared 1 base from V and 5 bases from J, leaving 11 bases between. Germline V CDR1 and CDR2: LNHNV, YYDKDF (reference sequence). The CDR3 has 14 residues. This chain's CDR3 is CATSRAREGYGYTF. The CDR3 region has the DNA TGTGCCACCAGCAGAGCACGTGAGGGATATGGCTACACCTTC.

Points on this clonotype: This CDR3 is missing its conserved last phenylalanine or tryptophan, likely due to a read error. The V gene is TRBV11-1, the J gene TRBJ1-1; D is undetermined. The length of the CDR3 is 15 residues. The germline V gene encodes CDR1 SGHAT and CDR2 FQDESV (reference sequence). V was cut by 8 bases and J by 6 bases, with 22 bases left in between. CDR3 protein: CASLHRAFFASEAFS. The CDR3 DNA reads as TGTGCCAGCCTCCACCGAGCATTTTTTGCATCTGAAGCTTTCTCT.

This clonotype was found many times. The gene calls are TRBV5-1 and TRBJ2-2, with 7 positions matching TRBD1. The germline V gene has CDR1 SGHRS and CDR2 YFSETQ. There are 16 residues in the CDR3. Trimming cost V 4 bases and J 4 bases; bases outside gene matches: 10. In DNA form, the CDR3 reads TGCGCCAGCAGCCGAAGCCGACAGGGTGCCACCGGGGAGCTGTTTTTT. Protein sequence: CASSRSRQGATGELFF.

This clonotype was seen at least ten times. The chain couples TRBV28 to TRBJ2-2; 9 bases agree with TRBD1. Germline V gene lookup returns CDR1 MDHEN and CDR2 SYDVKM. The CDR3 is 14 amino acids. V gave up 6 bases and J gave up 5 bases; unmatched junction bases: 4. CDR3 in amino acids: CASRTGGETGELFF. The CDR3 bases are TGTGCCAGCAGAACAGGGGGCGAAACCGGGGAGCTGTTTTTT.

The V call is TRBV4-2, the J call TRBJ1-6, with a possible D match to TRBD1 (5 bases). Deletions cut 0 bases from V and 7 bases from J, with 10 bases between. This CDR3 is built from 15 residues. The germline V gene encodes CDR1 LGHNA and CDR2 YNFKEQ. The DNA of the CDR3 is TGTGCCAGCAGCCAAGATATAGGGGTCAATTCACCCCTCCACTTT. This translates into CASSQDIGVNSPLHF.

This clonotype was seen many times. This chain joins TRBV6-1 and TRBJ2-7; either TRBD1 or TRBD2 may fit D (6 bases each). Trimming removed 6 bases at V and 3 bases at J, with 15 bases between. From germline, CDR1 is MNHNS and CDR2 SASEGT. The CDR3 covers 14 residues. In DNA, the CDR3 is TGTGCCAGCAGGATAGATGGGGGGCGCTACGAGCAGTACTTC. It yields the protein CASRIDGGRYEQYF.

This clonotype was picked up many times. J is TRBJ2-7 and V is TRBV27; TRBD1 agrees at 9 bases. The CDR3 covers 14 residues. The V segment lost 8 bases and the J segment 2 bases; nucleotides outside the gene matches: 7. Germline loops: CDR1 MNHEY, CDR2 SMNVEV (reference sequence). CDR3 protein: CASRPGTGPYEQYF. For the CDR3, the DNA is TGTGCCAGCCGTCCCGGGACAGGGCCCTACGAGCAGTACTTC.

For this clonotype: A single base separates this from a much larger clone, so it may be a read error. The gene calls are TRBV20-1 and TRBJ1-6, with 7 bases that match TRBD1. The V gene's germline CDR1 is DFQATT and CDR2 SNEGSKA (reference sequence). CDR3 length equals 14 residues. V lost 3 bases, J lost 11 bases, and 10 bases stayed unmatched. CDR3 sequence reads: CSASAQGNSAPLHF. The CDR3 coding sequence is TGCAGTGCTAGTGCACAGGGGAATTCGGCACCCCTCCACTTT.

This clonotype was seen repeatedly, ten times or more. Its ends do not fully match the called genes, so a read error is possible. The CDR3 loop reads CASSSSDRGTGELFF. The CDR3 DNA sequence: TGTGCTAGCAGCTCCTCAGACAGGGGAACCGGGGAGCTGTTTTTT. The rearrangement links TRBV7-7 to TRBJ2-2; 8 positions agree with TRBD1. This CDR3 contains 15 residues. The germline V gene encodes CDR1 SSHAT and CDR2 FNYEAQ (reference sequence).

This clonotype was counted only a few times. The rearrangement uses TRBV9 and TRBJ2-3; D is perhaps TRBD2 (6 bases). Trimming shortened V by 4 bases and J by 3 bases, and 9 bases separated the two germline ends. The CDR3 consists of 13 residues. Per germline, CDR1 SGDLS and CDR2 YYNGEE. CDR3 coding DNA: TGTGCCAGCAGCCCTAGCGTGACAGATACGCAGTATTTT. As protein: CASSPSVTDTQYF.

This clonotype was observed at least ten times. The rearrangement links TRBV10-3 to TRBJ2-2; D remains unclear. This CDR3 spans 15 amino acids. V was pared by 3 bases and J by 6 bases, with 14 bases between. Looked up from germline, CDR1 is ENHRY and CDR2 is SYGVKD. As DNA, the CDR3 is TGTGCCATCAGTGACCGACGACCAAGGGCCGGGGAGCTGTTTTTT. Residues: CAISDRRPRAGELFF.

This clonotype was seen ten or more times. The CDR3: CASSGLAGGRGTDTQYF. The CDR3 DNA sequence: TGTGCCAGCAGTGGACTAGCGGGGGGCCGGGGCACAGATACGCAGTATTTT. V gene TRBV6-1 combines with J gene TRBJ2-3; 13 bases line up with TRBD2. Trimming took 4 bases from V and 1 from J; bases not matched to a gene: 5. The CDR3 has 17 amino acids. The V gene's germline CDR1 is MNHNS and CDR2 SASEGT.

This rearrangement joins TRBV5-6 to TRBJ1-2; D is unresolved. The V end was cut by 3 bases, the J end by 5 bases, with 17 bases between. The CDR3 covers 15 residues. From germline, CDR1 is SGHDT and CDR2 YYEEEE. The CDR3 coding sequence is TGTGCCAGCAGCTGGATTACAGACAACTCATATGGCTACACCTTC. Its translation is CASSWITDNSYGYTF.

This clonotype showed up many times. This chain joins TRBV5-6 and TRBJ1-1; D remains ambiguous. The CDR3 covers 13 residues. Germline CDR1 SGHDT, CDR2 YYEEEE. V was trimmed by 3 bases and J by 2 bases, leaving 8 bases between them. The CDR3 DNA follows: TGTGCCAGCAGCTCCTGGGCTAACACTGAAGCTTTCTTT. It codes for CASSSWANTEAFF. The full variable domain, its missing parts supplied by reference TRBV5-6 and TRBJ1-1, is DAGVTQSPTHLIKTRGQQVTLRCSPKSGHDTVSWYQQALGQGPQFIFQYYEEEERQRGNFPDRFSGHQFPNYSSELNVNALLLGDSALYLCASSSWANTEAFFGQGTRLTVV.

This clonotype appeared many times. The chain links TRBV7-3 to TRBJ2-5; D ambiguous. In germline, CDR1 is SGHTA, CDR2 FQGTGA. Trimming shortened V by 0 bases and J by 4 bases, and 12 bases separated the two germline ends. The CDR3 runs to 15 residues. The CDR3 protein is CASSLTNGKGETQYF. The CDR3 nucleotides are TGTGCCAGCAGCTTAACGAACGGAAAGGGAGAGACCCAGTACTTC.

The chain combines TRBV18 with TRBJ2-4; no definite D call. The length of the CDR3 is 17 residues. Germline V gene data show CDR1 as KGHSH and CDR2 as LQKENI. Trimming pared 3 bases from V and 0 bases from J, leaving 15 bases between. The CDR3 is CASSPSDEILAKNIQYF. Here the CDR3 DNA reads TGTGCCAGCTCACCCTCGGACGAAATTCTAGCCAAAAACATTCAGTACTTC. Supplemented by reference TRBV18 and TRBJ2-4, the full variable domain reads NAGVMQNPRHLVRRRGQEARLRCSPMKGHSHVYWYRQLPEEGLKFMVYLQKENIIDESGMPKERFSAEFPKEGPSILRIQQVVRGDSAAYFCASSPSDEILAKNIQYFGAGTRLSVL.

This clonotype was picked up many times. The genes are TRBV20-1 and TRBJ2-2; D remains ambiguous. Germline loops: CDR1 DFQATT, CDR2 SNEGSKA (reference sequence). V dropped 6 bases and J dropped 3 bases, with 11 bases sitting between them. This CDR3 is built from 13 residues. The CDR3 reads CSARTVDTGELFF. CDR3 nucleotides: TGCAGTGCCAGGACGGTCGACACCGGGGAGCTGTTTTTT.

Sample share makes this clonotype medium-sized (0.01 to 0.1%). The gene calls are TRBV2 and TRBJ1-2, with 11 bases that match TRBD1. The germline V gene has CDR1 SNHLY and CDR2 FYNNEI. The V gene end was trimmed by 3 bases and the J gene end by 6 bases; junction bases not matched to a gene: 9. The CDR3 has 16 amino acids. The CDR3 spells CASSDFGGQGVDGYTF. In nucleotides, the CDR3 is TGTGCCAGCAGTGACTTTGGGGGACAGGGGGTGGATGGCTACACCTTC.

This clonotype turned up a few times. The chain carries TRBV5-1 and TRBJ1-4; 9 nucleotides agree with TRBD1. Germline V CDR1 and CDR2: SGHRS, YFSETQ. Losses at the gene ends were 4 bases for V and 4 bases for J; bases not matched to a gene: 8. This CDR3 region has 16 residues. This chain's CDR3 is CASSANPGQGNEKLFF. In DNA, the CDR3 is TGCGCCAGCAGCGCGAATCCGGGACAGGGTAATGAAAAACTGTTTTTT. Complete variable domain (other parts from reference TRBV5-1 and TRBJ1-4): KAGVTQTPRYLIKTRGQQVTLSCSPISGHRSVSWYQQTPGQGLQFLFEYFSETQRNKGNFPGRFSGRQFSNSRSEMNVSTLELGDSALYLCASSANPGQGNEKLFFGSGTQLSVL.

This clonotype showed up many times. This chain uses TRBV4-2 with TRBJ2-1, with TRBD2 matching 12 bases. The germline V gene has CDR1 LGHNA and CDR2 YNFKEQ. The CDR3 length is 18 residues. V shed 0 bases and J 8 bases; nucleotides not matched to a gene: 11. Here the CDR3 DNA reads TGTGCCAGCAGCCAAGATCCCCTAGCGGGGGGGCCCGGCTATGAGCAGTTCTTC. Encoded protein: CASSQDPLAGGPGYEQFF.

The V call is TRBV2, the J call TRBJ2-3; TRBD2 agrees at 8 bases. The CDR3 loop spans 19 amino acids. Germline CDR1 SNHLY, CDR2 FYNNEI. Trimming took 10 bases from V and 0 from J; bases not matched to a gene: 21. CDR3 residues: CATLSGGSGGLISTDTQYF. The CDR3 nucleotides are TGTGCCACACTGTCGGGCGGGAGCGGGGGCCTCATCAGCACAGATACGCAGTATTTT.

The chain links TRBV7-9 to TRBJ1-4; no reliable D call. Trimming took off 3 bases at V and 7 bases at J, with 9 bases between the two ends. This CDR3 has 13 residues. The germline V gene has CDR1 SEHNR and CDR2 FQNEAQ (reference sequence). CDR3 DNA sequence: TGTGCCAGCAGCTTGGCGGCTGGTGAAAAACTGTTTTTT. This codes for CASSLAAGEKLFF.

The chain uses TRBV6-1 and TRBJ2-5, with a tentative D call TRBD2 (6 bases). Germline values: CDR1 MNHNS, CDR2 SASEGT. V was trimmed by 2 bases and J by 0 bases, leaving 16 bases between them. The CDR3 contains 17 residues. The CDR3 DNA sequence: TGTGCCAGCAGTGAAAAAAGGGCGGGGTCTTACCAAGAGACCCAGTACTTC. Encoded protein: CASSEKRAGSYQETQYF.

This clonotype was picked up a small number of times. The genes are TRBV7-8 and TRBJ1-1; no clear D. The germline V gene encodes CDR1 SGHVS and CDR2 FQNEAQ. The V gene lost 3 bases and the J gene lost 1 base, with 9 bases spanning the gap. The CDR3 runs 14 residues. The CDR3 loop reads CASSFHSQNTEAFF. The CDR3 bases are TGTGCCAGCAGCTTTCACAGTCAGAACACTGAAGCTTTCTTT.

This clonotype was seen repeatedly, ten times or more. V usage is TRBV5-8 and J usage is TRBJ1-1; perhaps TRBD1 as D (5 bases). Germline values: CDR1 SGHTS, CDR2 YDEGEE. V was pared by 4 bases and J by 0 bases, with 10 bases between. This CDR3 region has 14 residues. DNA of the CDR3: TGTGCCAGCAGCAGGGACGGAGTGAACACTGAAGCTTTCTTT. It codes for CASSRDGVNTEAFF.

This clonotype occurred many times. The chain employs TRBV6-5 and TRBJ1-1; the D gene is possibly TRBD1 (6 bases). CDR3 length: 14 amino acids. Germline lookup yields CDR1 MNHEY and CDR2 SVGAGI. V lost 6 bases, J lost 0 bases, and 11 bases lay in between. The CDR3 loop is CASRSQGMNTEAFF. The CDR3, as DNA: TGTGCCAGCAGGTCTCAGGGGATGAACACTGAAGCTTTCTTT.

This clonotype was counted at least ten times. V gene TRBV4-3 combines with J gene TRBJ2-1; TRBD2 might be the D (7 bases). The CDR3 runs to 16 residues. The germline gives CDR1 LGHNA, CDR2 YSLEER. V was shortened by 4 bases and J by 0 bases, with 13 bases between the two germline ends. CDR3 sequence: CASSRLGGHSYNEQFF. The CDR3 DNA reads TGCGCCAGCAGCCGTCTCGGGGGGCACTCCTACAATGAGCAGTTCTTC.

This clonotype was picked up a small number of times. This rearrangement joins TRBV7-9 to TRBJ2-3; 15 positions match TRBD2. V shed 3 bases and J 2 bases; nucleotides not matched to a gene: 3. Germline CDR1 is SEHNR and CDR2 is FQNEAQ (reference sequence). There are 17 residues in the CDR3. The CDR3, as DNA: TGTGCCAGCAGCTTCGGGACTAGCGGGGGGTACACAGATACGCAGTATTTT. Encoded protein: CASSFGTSGGYTDTQYF.

This clonotype was observed at least ten times. The V and J genes are TRBV7-2 and TRBJ1-4, with a weak D call TRBD1 (6 bases). Germline values: CDR1 SGHTA, CDR2 FQGNSA. The CDR3 consists of 16 residues. Trimming took off 5 bases at V and 8 bases at J, with 21 bases between the two ends. The CDR3 DNA sequence: TGTGCCAGCAGCCGTTGGCGCCGGGGGCATGGCGAAAAACTGTTTTTT. Protein sequence: CASSRWRRGHGEKLFF.